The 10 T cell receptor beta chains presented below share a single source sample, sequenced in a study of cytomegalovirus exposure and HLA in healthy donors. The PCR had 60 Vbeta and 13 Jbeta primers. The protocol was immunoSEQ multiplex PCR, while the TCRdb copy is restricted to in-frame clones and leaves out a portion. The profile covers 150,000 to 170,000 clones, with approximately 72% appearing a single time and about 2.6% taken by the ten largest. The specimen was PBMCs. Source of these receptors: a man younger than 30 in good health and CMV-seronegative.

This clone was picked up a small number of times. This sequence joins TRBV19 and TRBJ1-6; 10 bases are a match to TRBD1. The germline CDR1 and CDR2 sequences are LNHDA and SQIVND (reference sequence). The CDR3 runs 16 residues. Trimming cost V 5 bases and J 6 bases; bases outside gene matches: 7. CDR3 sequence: CASSFRDRGPNSPLHF. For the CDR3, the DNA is TGTGCCAGTAGTTTCCGGGACAGGGGACCTAATTCACCCCTCCACTTT.

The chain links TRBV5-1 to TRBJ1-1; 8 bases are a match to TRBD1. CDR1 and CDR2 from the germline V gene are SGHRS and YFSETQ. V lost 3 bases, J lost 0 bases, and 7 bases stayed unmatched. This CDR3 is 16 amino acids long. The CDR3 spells CASSSGQGVVNTEAFF. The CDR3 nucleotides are TGCGCCAGCAGCTCCGGACAGGGAGTTGTGAACACTGAAGCTTTCTTT.

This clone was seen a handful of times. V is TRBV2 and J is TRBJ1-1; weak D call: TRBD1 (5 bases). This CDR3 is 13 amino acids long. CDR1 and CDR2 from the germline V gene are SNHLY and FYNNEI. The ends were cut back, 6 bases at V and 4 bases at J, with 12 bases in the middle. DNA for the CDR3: TGTGCCAGCAGCCAGGGAATCCCCACTGAAGCTTTCTTT. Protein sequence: CASSQGIPTEAFF. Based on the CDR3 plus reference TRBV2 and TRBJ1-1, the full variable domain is EPEVTQTPSHQVTQMGQEVILRCVPISNHLYFYWYRQILGQKVEFLVSFYNNEISEKSEIFDDQFSVERPDGSNFTLKIRSTKLEDSAMYFCASSQGIPTEAFFGQGTRLTVV.

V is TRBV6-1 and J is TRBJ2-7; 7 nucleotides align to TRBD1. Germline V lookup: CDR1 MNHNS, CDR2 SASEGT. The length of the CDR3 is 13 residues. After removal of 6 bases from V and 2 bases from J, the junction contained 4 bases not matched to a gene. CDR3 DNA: TGTGCCAGCAGCGCTGACAGGGCCTACGAGCAGTACTTC. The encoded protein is CASSADRAYEQYF.

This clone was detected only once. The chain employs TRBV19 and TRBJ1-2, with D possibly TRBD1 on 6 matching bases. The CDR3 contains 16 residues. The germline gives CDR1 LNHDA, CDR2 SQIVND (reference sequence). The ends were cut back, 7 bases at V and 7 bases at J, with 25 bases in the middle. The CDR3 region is CASTPRGPQGWFGYTF. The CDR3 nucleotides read TGTGCCAGTACTCCCCGGGGCCCGCAGGGGTGGTTTGGCTACACCTTC.

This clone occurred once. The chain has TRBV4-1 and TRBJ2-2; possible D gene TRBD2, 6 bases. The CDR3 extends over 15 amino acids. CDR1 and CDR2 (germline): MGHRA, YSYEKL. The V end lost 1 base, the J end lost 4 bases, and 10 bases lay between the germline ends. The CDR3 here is CASSQAGLSTGELFF. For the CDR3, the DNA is TGCGCCAGCAGCCAAGCGGGACTCAGCACCGGGGAGCTGTTTTTT.

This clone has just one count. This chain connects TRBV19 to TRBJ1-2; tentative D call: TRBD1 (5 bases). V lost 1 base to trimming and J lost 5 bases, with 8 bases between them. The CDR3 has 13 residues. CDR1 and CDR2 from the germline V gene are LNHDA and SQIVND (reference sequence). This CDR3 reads CASSIAGTYGYTF. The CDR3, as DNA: TGTGCCAGTAGTATAGCGGGGACTTATGGCTACACCTTC.

DNA of the CDR3: TGCGCCAGCAGTGGAGGCGATACGCAGTATTTT. Translating gives CASSGGDTQYF. V gene TRBV10-2 combines with J gene TRBJ2-3; D unresolved. Germline V lookup: CDR1 WSHSY, CDR2 SAAADI. Trimming took 4 bases from V and 6 from J, leaving 5 bases between them. The CDR3 covers 11 residues.

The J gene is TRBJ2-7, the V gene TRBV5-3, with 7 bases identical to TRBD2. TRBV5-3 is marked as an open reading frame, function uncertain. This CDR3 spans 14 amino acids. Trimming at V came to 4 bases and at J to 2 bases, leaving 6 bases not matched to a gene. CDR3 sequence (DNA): TGTGCCAGAAGCCGGGCTAGCGGTCCCTACGAGCAGTACTTC. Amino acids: CARSRASGPYEQYF.

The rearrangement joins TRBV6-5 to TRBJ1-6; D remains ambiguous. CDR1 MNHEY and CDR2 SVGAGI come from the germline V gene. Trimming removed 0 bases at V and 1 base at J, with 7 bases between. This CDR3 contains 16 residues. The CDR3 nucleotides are TGTGCCAGCAGTTACTCGCAGGAATCCTATAATTCACCCCTCCACTTT. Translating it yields CASSYSQESYNSPLHF.